This record concerns one T cell receptor beta chain sequence. The data derive from a study of blood T cell repertoires in COVID-19. Across the study: Acute and convalescent COVID-19 specimens originated in the United States, Italy and Spain. Sources were T cells, B-cell-depleted T cells, or PBMCs; the material itself was cDNA or gDNA.

With 2 bases clipped from V and 4 bases from J, the junction kept 6 bases outside the gene matches. The germline gives CDR1 LGHNA, CDR2 YSLEER. The CDR3 consists of 16 residues. Authors' processing steps: Scientists estimated how many nucleated cells there were by amplifying reference gene primers. Here immunoSEQ multiplex PCR was the method, and the copy in TCRdb shows in-frame clones only, minus some. The V and J calls and clone size are taken from that table; D and trimming were inferred from the DNA. The sample lists about 140,000 clones, roughly 80% occurring once. This chain joins TRBV4-3 and TRBJ2-2, with 8 nucleotides matching TRBD1. Sequenced material: peripheral blood. The clonotype was recovered from a man in his 70s who had recovered from COVID-19. Here the CDR3 reads CASSQLRTGTTGELFF. The CDR3 nucleotides read TGCGCCAGCAGCCAACTTCGGACAGGGACCACCGGGGAGCTGTTTTTT.